Below are 5 T cell receptor beta chains sequenced from a single sample in a study of identical twins. One entry per CDR3 protein, called by TCRdb with MiXCR from the 5' RACE reads. The sample holds about 810,000 distinct CDR3 sequences, about 12% seen once. Separately, the same data were catalogued under a study of yellow fever vaccine responses in identical twins.

The sample was PBMCs. These receptors originate from a woman under 30 in good health.

This clonotype was seen repeatedly, ten times or more. The gene calls are TRBV20-1 and TRBJ2-7; 9 positions match TRBD2. Trimming took 6 bases from V and 3 from J; bases not matched to a gene: 6. Germline CDR1 is DFQATT and CDR2 is SNEGSKA (reference sequence). This CDR3 comprises 13 residues. CDR3: CSAKLAGVYEQYF. The CDR3 nucleotides read TGCAGTGCAAAATTAGCGGGAGTCTACGAGCAGTACTTC.

In its sample, this clonotype was seen a few times. The chain has TRBV12-5 and TRBJ2-1; 10 positions agree with TRBD2. CDR1 and CDR2 (germline): LGHNT, FRNRAP. V trimming: 0 bases; J trimming: 7 bases; junction bases outside the gene matches: 6. This CDR3 comprises 16 residues. As DNA, the CDR3 is TGTGCTAGTGGTTTGGTAGGTAGTAGCGGGAGGAATGAGCAGTTCTTC. Residues: CASGLVGSSGRNEQFF.

The chain links TRBV7-9 to TRBJ2-7; 14 bases are shared with TRBD2. The length of the CDR3 is 16 residues. The V and J ends lost 1 base and 2 bases, in that order; junction bases with no gene match: 1. CDR1 is SEHNR and CDR2 is FQNEAQ in the germline V gene (reference sequence). CDR3 in amino acids: CASSLGTSGRPYEQYF. The CDR3 region has the DNA TGTGCCAGCAGCTTAGGGACTAGCGGGAGGCCCTACGAGCAGTACTTC.

The sample holds many counts of this clonotype. The chain joins TRBV12-3 or TRBV12-4 to TRBJ2-7; 10 bases fit TRBD1. Trimming removed 3 bases from V and 5 bases from J; junction bases left unmatched: 4. The CDR3 spans 14 residues. The CDR3 DNA sequence: TGTGCCAGCAGTTTCCGGGACAGGGGACACGAGCAGTACTTC. It yields the protein CASSFRDRGHEQYF.

The sample holds a few counts of this clonotype. This rearrangement joins TRBV10-2 to TRBJ2-5, with TRBD2 matching 7 bases. Germline CDR1 WSHSY, CDR2 SAAADI. The CDR3 runs to 15 residues. Trimming took 0 bases from V and 4 from J; bases not matched to a gene: 5. The CDR3 nucleotides read TGCGCCAGCAGTGAGTCACGGGGGGAACGAGAGACCCAGTACTTC. This sequence encodes CASSESRGERETQYF.